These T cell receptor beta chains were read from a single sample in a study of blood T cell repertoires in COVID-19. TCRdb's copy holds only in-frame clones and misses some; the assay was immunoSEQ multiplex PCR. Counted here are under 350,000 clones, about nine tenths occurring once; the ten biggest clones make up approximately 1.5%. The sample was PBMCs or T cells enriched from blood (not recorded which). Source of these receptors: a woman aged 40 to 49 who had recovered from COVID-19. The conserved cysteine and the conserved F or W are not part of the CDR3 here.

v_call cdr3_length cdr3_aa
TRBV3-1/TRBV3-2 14 ASSQGTWRTAYEQY
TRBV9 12 ASSVRGQGEKLF
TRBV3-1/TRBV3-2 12 ASSQKGANTEAF
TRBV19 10 ASTYSVGELF
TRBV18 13 ASSPPGQGREKLF
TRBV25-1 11 ASTRGGTDGYT
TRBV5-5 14 ASSLNELRTGDGYT
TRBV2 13 ASSPGRFFNSPLH
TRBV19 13 ASSEPGINTGELF
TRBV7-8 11 ASSTRDILEAF
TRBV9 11 ASSSQESTPQH
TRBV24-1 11 ATSGTGIYEQY
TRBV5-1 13 ASSLYPQGNTEAF
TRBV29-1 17 SVEFPPLAGASSYNEQF
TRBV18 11 ASSVTEDSPLH
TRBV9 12 ASSVGTGLYGYT
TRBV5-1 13 ASSLQGWANEKLF
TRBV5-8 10 ASDRGDQPQH